The 23 T cell receptor beta chains in this list originate from one sample, sequenced in a study of T cells after yellow fever vaccination. TCRdb recomputed calls from the 5' RACE reads with MiXCR, one row per CDR3 protein. There are around 590,000 distinct CDR3 sequences in the sample; 10% to 15% occur only once, and more than 13% lies in the top ten. The material sequenced was PBMCs, taken on the day of the yellow fever booster vaccination. The receptor source for this set is a man in his thirties or forties who received the YFV17D yellow fever vaccine.

Note on this clonotype: The junction differs from germline at one of its ends, possibly a read error. The genes are TRBV7-2 and TRBJ1-2, with D possibly matching TRBD1 (5 bases). Germline V gene lookup returns CDR1 SGHTA and CDR2 FQGNSA. CDR3 length: 14 residues. The CDR3 coding sequence is TGTGCCAGCGGCTTTACCCAGGGTGTCTATGGCTACACCTTC. As protein: CASGFTQGVYGYTF.

This chain connects TRBV18 to TRBJ2-2, with D possibly being TRBD1 or TRBD2 (5 bases each). CDR1 and CDR2 (germline): KGHSH, LQKENI. V lost 3 bases and J lost 3, with 14 bases in between. The CDR3 consists of 16 residues. Here the CDR3 DNA reads TGTGCCAGCTCACCCGTACTTCCGGGACACACCGGGGAGCTGTTTTTT. The encoded protein is CASSPVLPGHTGELFF.

The J gene is TRBJ2-5, the V gene TRBV5-4; 7 nucleotides line up with TRBD2. Germline V gene sequence: CDR1 SGHNT, CDR2 YYREEE (reference sequence). J gave up 2 bases and V 5 bases, and 9 bases lay outside the gene matches. This CDR3 is built from 15 residues. CDR3 nucleotides: TGTGCCAGCAGTTCTACCGGGGGAGGGCAAGAGACCCAGTACTTC. This codes for CASSSTGGGQETQYF.

This clonotype appeared a few times. Here the CDR3 reads CSARDSSGMGYEQYF. CDR3 sequence (DNA): TGCAGTGCTAGAGATTCCAGCGGGATGGGCTACGAGCAGTACTTC. V gene TRBV20-1 combines with J gene TRBJ2-7; 7 bases align to TRBD2. From germline, CDR1 is DFQATT and CDR2 SNEGSKA (reference sequence). The V and J ends lost 0 bases and 3 bases, in that order; junction bases with no gene match: 8. The CDR3 has 15 residues.

The V gene is TRBV24-1, the J gene TRBJ2-3, with 8 nucleotides matching TRBD2. The V segment lost 3 bases and the J segment 5 bases; nucleotides outside the gene matches: 9. Germline assignment: CDR1 KGHDR and CDR2 SFDVKD. The CDR3 loop spans 16 amino acids. Here the CDR3 DNA reads TGTGCCACCAGTGATCCGGGACTAGGTCGTCAAGATACGCAGTATTTT. This encodes CATSDPGLGRQDTQYF.

This clonotype was picked up a small number of times. This chain uses TRBV7-2 with TRBJ2-1, with D maybe TRBD2 (6 bases). This CDR3 spans 13 amino acids. Trimming left V 4 bases short and J 11 bases short, with 15 bases between. Germline assignment: CDR1 SGHTA and CDR2 FQGNSA. CDR3 in amino acids: CASSSQLEGQQFF. CDR3 nucleotide sequence: TGTGCCAGCAGCTCCCAATTGGAGGGACAGCAGTTCTTC.

This clonotype was seen more than once but under ten times. The V gene is TRBV7-8, the J gene TRBJ1-5; the match to TRBD1 covers 8 bases. The CDR3 contains 16 residues. The germline V gene encodes CDR1 SGHVS and CDR2 FQNEAQ. Losses at the gene ends were 6 bases for V and 1 base for J; bases not matched to a gene: 8. Here the CDR3 DNA reads TGTGCCAGCAGTAGACAGGGGTCGGTGAGCAATCAGCCCCAGCATTTT. Translated: CASSRQGSVSNQPQHF.

This clonotype was picked up a small number of times. This chain uses TRBV5-1 with TRBJ2-7, with D possibly being TRBD1 or TRBD2 (7 bases each). The germline V gene encodes CDR1 SGHRS and CDR2 YFSETQ. V gave up 3 bases and J gave up 0 bases, with 13 bases separating them. The length of the CDR3 is 15 residues. CDR3 bases: TGCGCCAGCAGCTCTCAGGGGGGGAGCTCCTACGAGCAGTACTTC. Protein product: CASSSQGGSSYEQYF.

The sample holds a few counts of this clonotype. The J gene is TRBJ2-1, the V gene TRBV7-2; 12 bases are a match to TRBD2. The CDR3 runs 16 residues. V lost 4 bases to trimming and J lost 3 bases; unmatched junction nucleotides: 4. Germline V gene data show CDR1 as SGHTA and CDR2 as FQGNSA. The CDR3 DNA reads as TGTGCCAGCAGCTGGACTAGCGGGAAAAGCTACAATGAGCAGTTCTTC. Translating it yields CASSWTSGKSYNEQFF.

The genes are TRBV6-5 and TRBJ2-2; 9 bases are shared with TRBD2. With V trimmed by 0 bases and J by 5 bases, 4 bases remained unmatched. The CDR3 runs to 16 residues. Germline values: CDR1 MNHEY, CDR2 SVGAGI. The CDR3 nucleotides read TGTGCCAGCAGTTACTCTGCGGGAGGGAGGACCGGGGAGCTGTTTTTT. Translation: CASSYSAGGRTGELFF.

The V call is TRBV6-2 or TRBV6-3, the J call TRBJ1-1; 7 bases match TRBD1. The CDR3 spans 14 residues. V was pared by 7 bases and J by 0 bases, with 5 bases of the junction left unmatched. Germline values: CDR1 MNHEY, CDR2 SVGEGT. CDR3 in DNA: TGTGCCAGCAACACAGGGGACCTGAACACTGAAGCTTTCTTT. It is translated as CASNTGDLNTEAFF.

The CDR3 spells CSANIPNTEAFF. DNA for the CDR3: TGCAGTGCTAACATACCGAACACTGAAGCTTTCTTT. This chain joins TRBV20-1 and TRBJ1-1; D call uncertain. The germline V gene has CDR1 DFQATT and CDR2 SNEGSKA (reference sequence). This CDR3 spans 12 amino acids. With 4 bases removed from V and 1 base from J, the gap between germline ends came to 7 bases.

This clonotype showed up just once. One base away lies a much larger clone, so this may be a sequencing read error. This chain uses TRBV29-1 with TRBJ2-7; D gene unclear. This CDR3 is built from 11 residues. The V gene lost 4 bases and the J gene lost 4 bases, with 8 bases spanning the gap. The germline V gene has CDR1 SQVTM and CDR2 ANQGSEA. The CDR3 sequence: CSVGIGYEQYF. Written as DNA, the CDR3 is TGCAGCGTTGGGATAGGTTACGAGCAGTACTTC.

In this sample, this clonotype turned up many times. The rearrangement links TRBV6-5 to TRBJ2-2, with D uncertain. This CDR3 is 15 amino acids long. V was pared by 2 bases and J by 4 bases, with 11 bases between. The germline CDR1 and CDR2 sequences are MNHEY and SVGAGI. For the CDR3, the DNA is TGTGCCAGCAGTTACAAAGGGTGGGGCACCGGGGAGCTGTTTTTT. It encodes CASSYKGWGTGELFF.

The rearrangement joins TRBV9 to TRBJ2-7; D not resolved. The length of the CDR3 is 14 residues. V dropped 0 bases and J dropped 0 bases, with 7 bases sitting between them. Looked up from germline, CDR1 is SGDLS and CDR2 is YYNGEE. CDR3 nucleotide sequence: TGTGCCAGCAGCGTAGAGGTAAGCTCCTACGAGCAGTACTTC. It translates to CASSVEVSSYEQYF.

The V and J genes are TRBV5-4 and TRBJ2-3; 9 bases agree with TRBD2. The CDR3 sequence is 17 residues long. The germline V gene encodes CDR1 SGHNT and CDR2 YYREEE (reference sequence). The V and J ends lost 3 bases and 3 bases, in that order; junction bases with no gene match: 11. For the CDR3, the DNA is TGTGCCAGCAGCTACCCGGCCATAGCGGGAGCGACAGATACGCAGTATTTT. Amino acid sequence: CASSYPAIAGATDTQYF.

The sample holds a few counts of this clonotype. V and J are TRBV5-1 and TRBJ2-2, with D unclear. The CDR3 is 13 residues long. V shed 6 bases and J shed 0 bases, with 6 bases lying between them. The germline gives CDR1 SGHRS, CDR2 YFSETQ. CDR3 in amino acids: CASTTTNTGELFF. Written as DNA, the CDR3 is TGCGCCAGCACGACAACGAACACCGGGGAGCTGTTTTTT.

This clonotype showed up just a few times. The CDR3: CASSSGQALSYEQYF. The CDR3 nucleotides read TGTGCCAGCAGCTCCGGACAGGCCTTATCCTACGAGCAGTACTTC. V is TRBV7-9 and J is TRBJ2-7, with 7 bases lining up with TRBD1. The CDR3 covers 15 residues. The germline CDR1 and CDR2 sequences are SEHNR and FQNEAQ (reference sequence). The V segment lost 4 bases and the J segment 1 base; nucleotides outside the gene matches: 7.

The chain carries TRBV20-1 and TRBJ2-7; 7 bases fit TRBD2. CDR3 size: 14 residues. Germline CDR1 reads DFQATT; CDR2 reads SNEGSKA (reference sequence). V lost 4 bases and J lost 2; bases outside the gene matches: 8. The DNA of the CDR3 is TGCAGTGCTAAGCCCCCTCTAGCGGCCTACGAGCAGTACTTC. As protein: CSAKPPLAAYEQYF.

In its sample, this clonotype was seen many times. The gene calls are TRBV10-2 and TRBJ2-5; 11 bases fit TRBD1. This CDR3 spans 15 amino acids. The trim removed 10 bases at V and 5 bases at J, leaving 12 bases unmatched. Germline CDR1 and CDR2: WSHSY and SAAADI. CDR3 sequence (DNA): TGCGCCACCAATCCCGGGACAGGGGGATCGGAGACCCAGTACTTC. Its translation is CATNPGTGGSETQYF.

The chain has TRBV7-2 and TRBJ1-1; D is uncertain. This CDR3 has 13 amino acids. Germline V gives CDR1 SGHTA, CDR2 FQGNSA. Trimming took off 3 bases at V and 0 bases at J, with 5 bases between the two ends. CDR3 DNA sequence: TGTGCCAGCAGCTTCGAAATGAACACTGAAGCTTTCTTT. Encoded protein: CASSFEMNTEAFF.

This chain connects TRBV7-6 to TRBJ2-5; D unresolved. The germline V gene has CDR1 SGHVS and CDR2 FNYEAQ. The CDR3 consists of 13 residues. V was trimmed by 5 bases and J by 5 bases, leaving 12 bases between them. The CDR3: CASSPGPLETQYF. CDR3 bases: TGTGCCAGCAGCCCCGGTCCCTTGGAGACCCAGTACTTC.

The rearrangement joins TRBV27 to TRBJ2-2; no clear D gene. Germline CDR1 and CDR2: MNHEY and SMNVEV (reference sequence). Between the trimmed V and J ends, which lost 8 bases and 4 bases, there was a span of 14 bases. This CDR3 has 14 residues. The CDR3 DNA reads TGTGCCAGCTGCCCCGACTCCTTCACCGGGGAGCTGTTTTTT. This translates into CASCPDSFTGELFF.